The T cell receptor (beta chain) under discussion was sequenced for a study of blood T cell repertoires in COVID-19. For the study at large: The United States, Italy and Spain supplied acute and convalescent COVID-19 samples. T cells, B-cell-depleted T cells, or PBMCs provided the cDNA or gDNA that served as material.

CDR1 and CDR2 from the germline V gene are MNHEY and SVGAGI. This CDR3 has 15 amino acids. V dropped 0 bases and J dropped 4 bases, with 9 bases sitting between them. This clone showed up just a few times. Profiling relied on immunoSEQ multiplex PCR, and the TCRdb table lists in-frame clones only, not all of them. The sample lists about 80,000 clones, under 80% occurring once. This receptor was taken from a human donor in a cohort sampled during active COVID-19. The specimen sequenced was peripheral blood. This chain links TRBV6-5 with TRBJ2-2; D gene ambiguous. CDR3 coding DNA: TGTGCCAGCAGTTACTCGTCTCGGAGCACCGGGGAGCTGTTTTTT. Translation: CASSYSSRSTGELFF.